The clone carrying this T cell receptor (beta chain) was counted a single time. Its antigen remains unknown. Mismatch with germline at one junction end may stem from a read error. The entry originates in a study of shared clonotypes between healthy human individuals. General observations from the study: Larger richness was generally estimated for naive than memory subsets.

CD4+ cells yielded CD45RA+ naive and CD45RA-negative memory subsets. Clones were read by immunoSEQ multiplex PCR, and TCRdb kept only the in-frame ones, dropping some. Of over a million clones in the sample, roughly 96% are singletons; the top ten hold roughly 1.2%. Sequenced input: naive CD4+ T cells sorted from blood. The sample's subset: CD45RA+ positively selected. The clonotype originates from a man aged 25 to 40 in good health.

In nucleotides, the CDR3 is TGTGCCAGCAGCCTAACCTCAGGGACCCAGCAGTACTTC. Translating it yields CASSLTSGTQQYF. The genes are TRBV7-3 and TRBJ2-7; D assignment may be TRBD1 or TRBD2 (5 bases each). Germline values: CDR1 SGHTA, CDR2 FQGTGA. CDR3 length: 13 amino acids.